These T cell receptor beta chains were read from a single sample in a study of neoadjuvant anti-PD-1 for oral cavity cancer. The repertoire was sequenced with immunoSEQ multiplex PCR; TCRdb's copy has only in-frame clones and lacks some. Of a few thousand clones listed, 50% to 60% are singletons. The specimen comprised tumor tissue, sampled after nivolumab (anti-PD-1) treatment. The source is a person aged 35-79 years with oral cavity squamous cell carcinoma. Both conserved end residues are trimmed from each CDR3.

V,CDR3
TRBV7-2,ASSSAGLAGQETQY
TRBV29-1,SADMAGYT
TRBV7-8,ASRPQGEISYEQY
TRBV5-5,ASSFGHKGTSSYNEQF
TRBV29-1,SLRTGADTQY
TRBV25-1,ASSEGLAGRNEQF
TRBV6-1,ASTTTGEAF
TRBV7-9,ASSLKGFYEQY
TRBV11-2,ASSPGQGNTEAF
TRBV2,ASSTGAYEQY
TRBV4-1,ASSQAGTNYGYT
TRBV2,ASSVTTTQY
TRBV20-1,SCEVKNIQY
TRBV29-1,SVEGQHNEQF
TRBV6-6,ASSYGGTGGTGELF
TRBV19,ASSKDGRGEQY
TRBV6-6,ASHRQGTSTGELF
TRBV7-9,ASSSGRTNEKLF
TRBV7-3,ASSLNKNTEAF
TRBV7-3,ASSLNRGTDTQY
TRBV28,ASSPWTTGLSPLH
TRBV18,ASSPDHGNQPQH
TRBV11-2,ASSSDRGETQY
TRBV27,ASSPDRGPVSGYT
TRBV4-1,ASSRQGITNEKLF
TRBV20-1,SGKNGNTIY
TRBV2,ASRLTSGPSLAKNIQY
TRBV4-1,ASSQDGGAGLAGFGGANVLT
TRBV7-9,ASSSPGQGSGNTIY
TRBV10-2,ASAPPGELAGDTDTQY
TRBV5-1,ASSRALEPQF
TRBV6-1,ASSVSGLYNEQF
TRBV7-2,ASFQGAVYNEQF
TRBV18,ASSSGTGGLIGYT
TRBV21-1,ASSNGEHRNYSGANVLT
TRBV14,ASSLTGLDAEAF
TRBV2,ASGRDMNTEAF
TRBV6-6,ASSTGGGRPEAF
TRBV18,ASSPPVDAGPQETQY
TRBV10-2,ASSELDTQY
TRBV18,ASSPLGMGNKGTEAF
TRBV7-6,ASSLGALAGARQETQY
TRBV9,ASSVVPSLTGNYNEQF
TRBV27,ATYYWGQAPNEKLF